One sample yielded the 15 T cell receptor beta chains listed below, sequenced in a study of blood T cell repertoires in COVID-19. Libraries were prepared by immunoSEQ multiplex PCR; TCRdb keeps only in-frame clonotypes and omits some of them. Among about 210,000 clones, around nine tenths were seen once, and the ten largest hold roughly 6.4%. Source material: peripheral blood. These receptors were obtained from a man aged 55 to 70 who had recovered from COVID-19.

This chain links TRBV7-9 with TRBJ2-2; 8 bases are a match to TRBD2. The CDR3 length is 16 residues. CDR1 and CDR2 (germline): SEHNR, FQNEAQ (reference sequence). With V trimmed by 10 bases and J by 4 bases, 14 bases remained unmatched. Written as DNA, the CDR3 is TGTGCCACGGGGGTTTCGGGAGGGCGAGTCACCGGGGAGCTGTTTTTT. This encodes CATGVSGGRVTGELFF.

The chain is built from TRBV19 and TRBJ2-5; TRBD2 aligns across 9 bases. V gave up 5 bases and J gave up 7 bases; unmatched junction bases: 11. The CDR3 runs to 15 residues. Germline-derived CDR1 and CDR2 are LNHDA and SQIVND (reference sequence). The CDR3, as DNA: TGTGCCAGTAGTCAATCGTTGAATAGCGGGGGGACCCAGTACTTC. It encodes CASSQSLNSGGTQYF.

The chain is built from TRBV7-3 and TRBJ2-2; the D gene is possibly TRBD2 (6 bases). CDR1 and CDR2 from the germline V gene are SGHTA and FQGTGA. V was shortened by 6 bases and J by 5 bases, with 13 bases between the two germline ends. This CDR3 is 14 amino acids long. As DNA, the CDR3 is TGTGCCAGCAGTCCAACGGGAGTAACCGGGGAGCTGTTTTTT. It encodes CASSPTGVTGELFF. Based on the CDR3 plus reference TRBV7-3 and TRBJ2-2, the full variable domain is GAGVSQTPSNKVTEKGKYVELRCDPISGHTALYWYRQSLGQGPEFLIYFQGTGAADDSGLPNDRFFAVRPEGSVSTLKIQRTERGDSAVYLCASSPTGVTGELFFGEGSRLTVL.

The rearrangement links TRBV6-5 to TRBJ2-5; the match to TRBD1 covers 7 bases. The CDR3 has 14 residues. CDR1 and CDR2 (germline): MNHEY, SVGAGI. The J segment lost 2 bases and the V segment lost 4 bases, leaving 4 bases of the junction unmatched. DNA for the CDR3: TGTGCCAGCAGTTCCTGGGGACAGCAAGAGACCCAGTACTTC. It encodes CASSSWGQQETQYF.

The chain has TRBV29-1 and TRBJ1-1; TRBD1 is a possible D gene (6 bases). Germline CDR1 SQVTM, CDR2 ANQGSEA. Trimming pared 2 bases from V and 11 bases from J, leaving 12 bases between. The CDR3 consists of 11 residues. The CDR3 sequence is CSVEQGRRAFF. CDR3 in DNA: TGCAGCGTTGAACAGGGGAGAAGGGCTTTCTTT.

The V call is TRBV2, the J call TRBJ2-7; no firm D call. Germline CDR1 and CDR2: SNHLY and FYNNEI. CDR3 length: 12 amino acids. Trimming shortened V by 4 bases and J by 7 bases, and 11 bases separated the two germline ends. The chain's CDR3 is CASSAYIREQYF. CDR3 DNA sequence: TGTGCCAGCAGTGCGTACATCAGGGAGCAGTACTTC.

V gene TRBV18 combines with J gene TRBJ1-1; D is possibly TRBD1 (6 bases). CDR1 and CDR2 (germline): KGHSH, LQKENI. Trimming stripped 4 bases from V and 7 bases from J, with 13 bases between. The length of the CDR3 is 13 residues. Here the CDR3 reads CASSLGEGVEAFF. In DNA, the CDR3 is TGTGCCAGCTCACTAGGAGAGGGGGTTGAAGCTTTCTTT.

The chain combines TRBV10-3 with TRBJ2-3, with D maybe TRBD1 (6 bases). This CDR3 is 17 amino acids long. In germline, CDR1 is ENHRY, CDR2 SYGVKD. Trimming shortened V by 6 bases and J by 0 bases, and 19 bases separated the two germline ends. For the CDR3, the DNA is TGTGCCATCAGACAGGGCCGCCTTAGCCCTAGCACAGATACGCAGTATTTT. Protein product: CAIRQGRLSPSTDTQYF.

The chain employs TRBV28 and TRBJ2-1, with D tentatively TRBD2 (5 bases). The CDR3 covers 15 residues. The V gene's germline CDR1 is MDHEN and CDR2 SYDVKM. The V end was cut by 1 base, the J end by 9 bases, with 16 bases between. The CDR3 spells CASSLSGSKRGEQFF. The CDR3 region has the DNA TGTGCCAGCAGTTTATCCGGGTCTAAACGGGGTGAGCAGTTCTTC.

In this sample, this clone turned up a few times. V is TRBV25-1 and J is TRBJ2-5; 7 bases line up with TRBD2. With V trimmed by 8 bases and J by 0 bases, 9 bases remained unmatched. The CDR3 has 15 residues. CDR1 is MGHDK, CDR2 SYGVNS, per germline. CDR3 sequence reads: CASGRGSRYQETQYF. The CDR3 DNA reads TGTGCCAGCGGGAGGGGCAGCCGGTACCAAGAGACCCAGTACTTC.

The rearrangement uses TRBV4-2 and TRBJ2-3; a weak D match, TRBD2 (6 bases). Per the germline V gene, CDR1 is LGHNA and CDR2 is YNFKEQ. CDR3 length: 14 amino acids. Trimming left V 1 base short and J 5 bases short, with 10 bases between. The CDR3: CASSQGGERDTQYF. The CDR3 DNA reads TGTGCCAGCAGCCAAGGGGGGGAGCGAGATACGCAGTATTTT.

The genes are TRBV7-7 and TRBJ2-5; 14 positions match TRBD2. Germline CDR1 is SSHAT and CDR2 is FNYEAQ (reference sequence). This CDR3 spans 18 amino acids. With V trimmed by 5 bases and J by 2 bases, 10 bases remained unmatched. CDR3 nucleotide sequence: TGTGCCAGCAGCGAGGGACTAGCGGGAGTATACCCACAAGAGACCCAGTACTTC. Encoded protein: CASSEGLAGVYPQETQYF.

The chain links TRBV30 to TRBJ2-3; D unresolved. Germline assignment: CDR1 GTSNPN and CDR2 SVGIG (reference sequence). V dropped 3 bases and J dropped 0 bases, with 7 bases sitting between them. The CDR3 spans 13 residues. The CDR3: CAWSLQSTDTQYF. In DNA form, the CDR3 reads TGTGCCTGGAGCTTGCAGAGCACAGATACGCAGTATTTT. Drawing the rest from reference TRBV30 and TRBJ2-3, the complete variable domain is SQTIHQWPATLVQPVGSPLSLECTVEGTSNPNLYWYRQAAGRGLQLLFYSVGIGQISSEVPQNLSASRPQDRQFILSSKKLLLSDSGFYLCAWSLQSTDTQYFGPGTRLTVL.

The V gene is TRBV27, the J gene TRBJ2-2; 10 bases line up with TRBD1. J was trimmed by 5 bases and V by 5 bases; bases with no gene match: 2. Germline lookup yields CDR1 MNHEY and CDR2 SMNVEV (reference sequence). The CDR3 runs 14 residues. The CDR3: CASSPGQGTGELFF. The CDR3 nucleotides are TGTGCCAGCAGTCCGGGACAGGGGACCGGGGAGCTGTTTTTT.

The chain joins TRBV11-2 to TRBJ1-5, with a possible D match to TRBD1 (5 bases). V gave up 2 bases and J gave up 6 bases, with 14 bases separating them. The CDR3 contains 15 residues. Per germline, CDR1 SGHAT and CDR2 FQNNGV. The CDR3 nucleotides are TGTGCCAGCAGCTTATTTGCAGGGATCACTCAGCCCCAGCATTTT. It is translated as CASSLFAGITQPQHF.